The 19 T cell receptor beta chains below all came from one sample that was sequenced in a study of CD8 T cells in ankylosing spondylitis. TCRdb reprocessed the 5' RACE reads with MiXCR, giving one entry per CDR3 protein. The sample gives about 140,000 distinct CDR3 sequences, under 35% of which show up once; about 6% is in the top ten. The source material was synovial fluid, either unsorted or a sorted T cell fraction (not recorded which). These receptors were taken from a male donor with ankylosing spondylitis.

V gene TRBV25-1 combines with J gene TRBJ1-1, with TRBD1 as a possible D gene (6 bases). The CDR3 runs to 16 residues. Trimming shortened V by 6 bases and J by 5 bases, and 22 bases separated the two germline ends. Germline V gives CDR1 MGHDK, CDR2 SYGVNS. The CDR3 DNA is TGTGCCAGCAGAGTTTCAGTGGGGGCAGTGGGTACTGAAGCTTTCTTT. It yields the protein CASRVSVGAVGTEAFF.

In its sample, this clonotype was seen many times. The chain joins TRBV6-2 or TRBV6-3 to TRBJ1-5, with D possibly matching TRBD1 (5 bases). CDR3 length: 16 amino acids. V was pared by 6 bases and J by 2 bases, with 17 bases between. Germline CDR1 is MNHEY and CDR2 is SVGEGT. CDR3 region: CASRHRLGQGNQPQHF. The CDR3 DNA follows: TGTGCCAGCAGACACCGCTTGGGGCAGGGCAATCAGCCCCAGCATTTT.

This clonotype appeared many times. J is TRBJ1-5 and V is TRBV6-2 or TRBV6-3, with TRBD1 matching over 10 bases. J gave up 6 bases and V 5 bases, and 10 bases lay outside the gene matches. The CDR3 covers 16 residues. The germline CDR1 and CDR2 sequences are MNHEY and SVGEGT. The CDR3 spells CASSPHRDRGPQPQHF. CDR3 bases: TGTGCCAGCAGTCCCCACCGGGACAGGGGCCCTCAGCCCCAGCATTTT.

The J gene is TRBJ2-3, the V gene TRBV7-2, with TRBD1 as a possible D gene (5 bases). CDR1 is SGHTA, CDR2 FQGNSA, per germline. V lost 5 bases to trimming and J lost 3 bases, with 9 bases between them. The length of the CDR3 is 13 residues. CDR3 region: CASSTRQTDTQYF. The CDR3 region has the DNA TGTGCCAGCAGCACCCGACAGACAGATACGCAGTATTTT.

The rearrangement links TRBV25-1 to TRBJ1-2, with D maybe TRBD1 (5 bases). Germline lookup yields CDR1 MGHDK and CDR2 SYGVNS. The CDR3 extends over 16 amino acids. The V gene lost 3 bases and the J gene lost 4 bases, with 18 bases spanning the gap. CDR3 residues: CASSEYGGVSRYGYTF. The CDR3 DNA reads TGTGCCAGCAGTGAGTACGGGGGAGTATCCCGCTATGGCTACACCTTC.

The genes are TRBV6-1 and TRBJ2-3; the match to TRBD1 covers 12 bases. The trim removed 6 bases at V and 2 bases at J, leaving 6 bases unmatched. Germline loops: CDR1 MNHNS, CDR2 SASEGT. The CDR3 has 16 residues. The CDR3 DNA reads TGTGCCAGCAGGTGGGGGACAGGGGGCAACACAGATACGCAGTATTTT. Translation: CASRWGTGGNTDTQYF.

The chain is built from TRBV14 and TRBJ2-7; D gene unclear. This CDR3 spans 13 amino acids. Germline assignment: CDR1 SGHDN and CDR2 FVKESK. Deletions cut 0 bases from V and 7 bases from J, with 10 bases between. CDR3 amino acids: CASSQDLAGEQYF. Written as DNA, the CDR3 is TGTGCCAGCAGCCAAGATTTGGCTGGAGAGCAGTACTTC.

V and J are TRBV10-3 and TRBJ1-1; 7 bases align to TRBD1. Germline CDR1 and CDR2: ENHRY and SYGVKD. After removal of 4 bases from V and 7 bases from J, the junction contained 6 bases not matched to a gene. The CDR3 has 13 amino acids. CDR3: CAISVGQGVEAFF. CDR3 sequence (DNA): TGTGCCATCAGTGTAGGGCAGGGGGTTGAAGCTTTCTTT.

The V call is TRBV7-6, the J call TRBJ1-6; a possible D gene is TRBD1 (6 bases). The CDR3 totals 14 residues. Trimming stripped 4 bases from V and 5 bases from J, with 9 bases between. Germline V lookup: CDR1 SGHVS, CDR2 FNYEAQ. This chain's CDR3 is CASSSRGNNSPLHF. In DNA form, the CDR3 reads TGTGCCAGCAGCTCCAGGGGAAATAATTCACCCCTCCACTTT.

By sample share, this clonotype is large (0.1 to 1%). This chain connects TRBV4-2 to TRBJ1-5; unclear D gene. The germline CDR1 and CDR2 sequences are LGHNA and YNFKEQ. Trimming shortened V by 0 bases and J by 3 bases, and 15 bases separated the two germline ends. The CDR3 extends over 17 amino acids. CDR3 DNA sequence: TGTGCCAGCAGCCAAGACAGATATCAGAGTCCCAATCAGCCCCAGCATTTT. This translates into CASSQDRYQSPNQPQHF.

This clonotype came up once. The chain has TRBV12-3 or TRBV12-4 and TRBJ1-1; no clear D. The CDR3 loop spans 13 amino acids. V was pared by 4 bases and J by 6 bases, with 12 bases between. CDR3: CASSSPPYSEAFF. CDR3 nucleotides: TGTGCCAGCAGTTCGCCTCCCTACTCTGAAGCTTTCTTT.

As regards this clonotype: Possible read error: a much larger clone is one base away. The gene calls are TRBV28 and TRBJ1-3; D is uncertain. The CDR3 has 15 residues. Germline V gene sequence: CDR1 MDHEN, CDR2 SYDVKM. CDR3 amino acids: CASSQTPYSGNTICF. CDR3 nucleotide sequence: TGTGCCAGCAGCCAGACACCTTACTCTGGAAACACCATATGTTTT.

V is TRBV7-9 and J is TRBJ1-6, with D perhaps matching TRBD1 (6 bases). The CDR3 covers 17 residues. V shed 3 bases and J shed 5 bases, with 17 bases lying between them. Germline CDR1 and CDR2: SEHNR and FQNEAQ (reference sequence). CDR3 sequence reads: CASSLDHGTPDNSPLHF. The CDR3 DNA follows: TGTGCCAGCAGCTTGGACCACGGGACACCTGATAATTCACCCCTCCACTTT.

The J gene is TRBJ2-7, the V gene TRBV5-6, with TRBD1 matching 9 bases. CDR1 SGHDT and CDR2 YYEEEE come from the germline V gene. The trim removed 0 bases at V and 3 bases at J, leaving 4 bases unmatched. The CDR3 totals 15 residues. The CDR3 bases are TGTGCCAGCAGCTTGGGGGACAGGGTGTACTACGAGCAGTACTTC. It specifies CASSLGDRVYYEQYF.

The chain links TRBV7-9 to TRBJ2-2; 7 nucleotides match TRBD2. After removal of 5 bases from V and 3 bases from J, the junction contained 3 bases not matched to a gene. This CDR3 region has 14 residues. From germline, CDR1 is SEHNR and CDR2 FQNEAQ (reference sequence). The CDR3 loop is CASSSGIYTGELFF. The CDR3 DNA reads TGTGCCAGCAGCAGCGGGATCTACACCGGGGAGCTGTTTTTT.

This chain links TRBV5-1 with TRBJ1-2; D remains unclear. CDR1 and CDR2 from the germline V gene are SGHRS and YFSETQ. This CDR3 region has 13 residues. With 3 bases removed from V and 4 bases from J, the gap between germline ends came to 10 bases. Written as DNA, the CDR3 is TGCGCCAGCAGCTACCAAGGCGGCTATGGCTACACCTTC. Protein sequence: CASSYQGGYGYTF.

J is TRBJ2-7 and V is TRBV24-1, with TRBD1 identical over 9 bases. The CDR3 runs to 15 residues. With 4 bases clipped from V and 6 bases from J, the junction kept 9 bases outside the gene matches. The germline V gene encodes CDR1 KGHDR and CDR2 SFDVKD. The CDR3 here is CATSESGQGSAEQYF. As DNA, the CDR3 is TGTGCCACCAGTGAGTCGGGACAGGGCTCGGCCGAGCAGTACTTC.

This clonotype was seen a few times. This rearrangement joins TRBV9 to TRBJ2-5; D remains unclear. Germline V CDR1 and CDR2: SGDLS, YYNGEE. The CDR3 length is 11 residues. V was cut by 2 bases and J by 5 bases, with 4 bases left in between. The CDR3 loop reads CASSVLETQYF. CDR3 DNA: TGTGCCAGCAGCGTTCTCGAGACCCAGTACTTC. The variable domain in full, completed from reference TRBV9 and TRBJ2-5, reads DSGVTQTPKHLITATGQRVTLRCSPRSGDLSVYWYQQSLDQGLQFLIQYYNGEERAKGNILERFSAQQFPDLHSELNLSSLELGDSALYFCASSVLETQYFGPGTRLLVL.

This sequence joins TRBV18 and TRBJ2-7; 7 bases are shared with TRBD1. The CDR3 consists of 15 residues. V dropped 3 bases and J dropped 4; count of bases not matched to a gene: 9. Germline V gene data show CDR1 as KGHSH and CDR2 as LQKENI. In DNA form, the CDR3 reads TGTGCCAGCTCACCCAGACAGGGAATGATTTACGAGCAGTACTTC. This gives the protein CASSPRQGMIYEQYF. The full variable domain, its missing parts supplied by reference TRBV18 and TRBJ2-7, is NAGVMQNPRHLVRRRGQEARLRCSPMKGHSHVYWYRQLPEEGLKFMVYLQKENIIDESGMPKERFSAEFPKEGPSILRIQQVVRGDSAAYFCASSPRQGMIYEQYFGPGTRLTVT.